This T cell receptor (beta chain) was documented in a study of blood T cell repertoires in COVID-19 (dated by TCRdb to 2020 to 2021). Regarding the study in general: Samples from collaborators originated in the United States, Italy and Spain and spanned both the acute and convalescent phases of COVID-19. HLA class I and class II types, where available, came from metadata supplied by the sample provider rather than from assay-based typing. The prospective study material was composed of cDNA or gDNA derived from T cells, B-cell-depleted T cells, or PBMCs. The samples were drawn from the first 160 participants of the ongoing ImmuneRACE study and from over 950 subjects provided by 6 global collaborators. Sample metadata almost always included a de-identified subject ID, COVID-19 status, age in years and sex. The repertoires were released in a freely available public database meant as a resource for research on the immune response to SARS-CoV-2. Subjects who had been exposed to COVID-19, were actively infected with it, or had recovered from it provided the deeply sampled blood TCRbeta repertoires that made up the dataset.

TCRbeta CDR3 regions were amplified from genomic DNA by means of the immunoSEQ Assay, a bias-controlled multiplex PCR. Regarding the original processing steps: The number of nucleated cells in each sample was estimated by amplification of reference gene primers within the assay. To quantify the absolute abundance of each unique TCRbeta CDR3 rearrangement, sequence reads were collapsed and filtered. For each sample, productive Simpson clonality was calculated as the square root of Simpson's diversity index across productive rearrangements. The table comes from immuneACCESS by way of TCRdb, which keeps in-frame sequences with V and J called. Part of the clones is missing from these tables; in studies checked, under half for an unresolved V gene and the rest for unknown reasons. The DNA gave D and trimming, while V, J and clone size come from that table. Within this sample are about 84,000 clones, with around 96% of them counted one time only. Around 4% of the sample is in the top ten clones.

A remark on this clone: It lacks a known antigen. Qualities for individual bases were not recorded, and no much larger clone is one base off.

The paper's findings and limits, for the study overall: How much clinical and demographic metadata was included differed by source and by participant, and the metadata was provided uncurated.

The collaborating institutions used their own protocols to collect whole blood in K2EDTA tubes. For TCRbeta analysis, collaborators shipped samples as frozen whole blood, isolated PBMCs, or DNA extracted from either of those sample types. Counted from cysteine to phenylalanine, this CDR3 has 11 amino acids. CDR3 DNA only is kept here, 33 bases in frame from base 1. Relative to germline, V is 6 bases shorter and J is 11 bases shorter, with 10 bases between their ends. The chain joins TRBV12-3 or TRBV12-4 to TRBJ1-4; the D segment could be TRBD1, given 6 matching bases. The clonotype comes from a human donor with active COVID-19. The donor label of this sample is uncertain. Material for sequencing was peripheral blood. The nucleotides read TGTGCCAGCAGCCGCGACAGGAAACTGTTTTTT. Translation gives CASSRDRKLFF.